Below, 6 T cell receptor beta chains from the same sample are listed, as sequenced in a study. TCRdb processed the 5' RACE reads anew with MiXCR; each CDR3 protein has one entry. Counted here are 50,000 to 75,000 distinct CDR3 sequences, about 20% occurring once; the ten biggest clones make up 2.5% to 3.5%. The sequencing input was memory CD4+ T cells sorted from a lymph node. Subset here: memory CD4+ T cells, CD4+CD45RO+CD25-. The origin of the receptors is a female donor with breast cancer.

This clonotype was recorded many times. The chain is built from TRBV5-1 and TRBJ1-1, with D possibly matching TRBD1 (5 bases). V shed 1 base and J shed 4 bases, with 14 bases lying between them. This CDR3 region has 15 residues. CDR1 SGHRS and CDR2 YFSETQ come from the germline V gene. CDR3 amino acids: CASSLTGTVSTEAFF. The CDR3 DNA reads as TGCGCCAGCAGCTTGACCGGGACGGTGTCCACTGAAGCTTTCTTT.

A remark on this clonotype: The germline gene is not matched at one end of the junction; a read error may be the cause. The V call is TRBV20-1, the J call TRBJ2-1, with D tentatively TRBD1 (6 bases). In germline, CDR1 is DFQATT, CDR2 SNEGSKA (reference sequence). CDR3 length: 15 amino acids. CDR3 amino acids: CSAMSGGSMWNEQSF. The CDR3 region has the DNA TGCAGTGCTATGTCTGGGGGCTCAATGTGGAATGAGCAGTCCTTC.

This clonotype has a count of ten or more. This chain connects TRBV7-2 to TRBJ2-1, with D perhaps TRBD2 (6 bases). Trimming left V 5 bases short and J 2 bases short, with 13 bases between. Germline V lookup: CDR1 SGHTA, CDR2 FQGNSA. The CDR3 is 15 residues long. CDR3 protein: CASSGLALTYNEQFF. The CDR3 nucleotides are TGTGCCAGCAGCGGGCTAGCGCTTACCTACAATGAGCAGTTCTTC.

The chain employs TRBV7-2 and TRBJ2-1, with TRBD2 matching over 8 bases. Germline loops: CDR1 SGHTA, CDR2 FQGNSA. The CDR3 extends over 16 amino acids. V shed 0 bases, J shed 7 bases, and the junction held 8 bases outside the gene matches. The CDR3 sequence: CASSLALTGGRNEQFF. DNA of the CDR3: TGTGCCAGCAGCTTAGCGCTGACGGGGGGGCGAAATGAGCAGTTCTTC.

This clonotype occurred many times. CDR3 sequence (DNA): TGTGCCAGCAGTCCCGGTCCCCGTCTATATGGCTACACCTTC. Residues: CASSPGPRLYGYTF. The chain couples TRBV6-5 to TRBJ1-2; D is unclear. CDR1 is MNHEY, CDR2 SVGAGI, per germline. CDR3 size: 14 residues. With 5 bases removed from V and 5 bases from J, the gap between germline ends came to 15 bases.

This clonotype was detected only a few times. The chain links TRBV5-1 to TRBJ2-1; no definite D call. This CDR3 has 16 amino acids. The germline CDR1 and CDR2 sequences are SGHRS and YFSETQ. V lost 4 bases and J 8 bases, leaving 22 bases between the germline ends. Here the CDR3 reads CASSMVSDPPLHEQFF. The CDR3 bases are TGCGCCAGCAGCATGGTTTCCGACCCACCGCTCCATGAGCAGTTCTTC.